This passage covers 26 T cell receptor beta chains from one sample sequenced in a study of blood T cells in healthy people across ages. Primers used in a second PCR of about 7 to 12 cycles were a sample-barcoded 5' primer and a J-beta primer mix. TCRdb ran MiXCR on the 5' RACE reads and lists one entry per CDR3 protein. The sample has 1.5 million to 2 million distinct CDR3 sequences, about 28% seen once. Sequencing was carried out using blood. Receptors originate from a woman between 25 and 40 years old in good health.

On this clonotype itself: Being one base from a much bigger clone, this may be a read error. The genes are TRBV12-3 or TRBV12-4 and TRBJ2-1, with TRBD2 identical over 9 bases. The CDR3 length is 15 residues. The CDR3 sequence: CVSSFGGRGYNEQFF. The CDR3 DNA follows: TGTGTCAGCAGTTTCGGCGGGAGGGGTTACAATGAGCAGTTCTTC.

Worth noting for this clonotype: This may be a read error: a much more frequent sequence differs by one nucleotide. The rearrangement uses TRBV29-1 and TRBJ2-7; 8 bases line up with TRBD2. Germline V lookup: CDR1 SQVTM, CDR2 ANQGSEA. The CDR3 totals 12 residues. This CDR3 reads CGVGTSEYEQYF. CDR3 nucleotide sequence: TGCGGCGTCGGGACTAGTGAGTACGAGCAGTACTTC.

This clonotype has just a few counts. This chain links TRBV30 with TRBJ2-7; TRBD1 agrees at 10 bases. With V trimmed by 8 bases and J by 3 bases, 7 bases remained unmatched. The CDR3 totals 13 residues. Looked up from germline, CDR1 is GTSNPN and CDR2 is SVGIG (reference sequence). The CDR3 is CARGRDRGYEQYF. The CDR3 coding sequence is TGTGCCCGGGGGAGGGACAGGGGCTACGAGCAGTACTTC.

This clonotype was detected ten times or more. The rearrangement links TRBV7-9 to TRBJ2-4; maybe TRBD2 (8 bases). This CDR3 contains 16 residues. V lost 5 bases to trimming and J lost 6 bases, with 20 bases between them. The germline V gene has CDR1 SEHNR and CDR2 FQNEAQ (reference sequence). In DNA, the CDR3 is TGTGCCAGCAGCCCACCGGGAGGGGGCTTAGTAAACATTCAGTACTTC. This translates into CASSPPGGGLVNIQYF.

The chain recombines TRBV7-2 with TRBJ2-1, with 9 bases matching TRBD2. The J call may be mistaken, given a closer DNA end match to TRBJ2-7. Germline-derived CDR1 and CDR2 are SGHTA and FQGNSA. The CDR3 totals 17 residues. The CDR3 sequence is CASSPTRTSESYNEQYF. CDR3 DNA sequence: TGTGCCAGCAGCCCCACCCGGACTAGCGAATCCTACAATGAGCAGTACTTC.

The genes are TRBV7-9 and TRBJ1-6; 9 positions agree with TRBD1. Germline V gene sequence: CDR1 SEHNR, CDR2 FQNEAQ (reference sequence). The CDR3 is 18 residues long. V dropped 7 bases and J dropped 0; count of bases not matched to a gene: 10. The CDR3 nucleotides read TGTGCCAGCATGCGACGGGACAGGGTGTCCTCCTATAATTCACCCCTCCACTTT. Its translation: CASMRRDRVSSYNSPLHF.

The CDR3 spells CASSLATSGGPLQETQYF. The CDR3 DNA is TGTGCCAGCAGCTTAGCGACTAGCGGGGGTCCTCTCCAAGAGACCCAGTACTTC. The chain combines TRBV7-2 with TRBJ2-5, with 12 bases matching TRBD2. Unmatched junction bases numbered 6, after V lost 0 bases and J lost 1 base. The CDR3 extends over 18 amino acids. CDR1 is SGHTA and CDR2 is FQGNSA in the germline V gene.

Concerning this clonotype: A junction end diverges from the germline sequence, so it may reflect a read error. The gene calls are TRBV4-2 and TRBJ2-3, with unresolved D. CDR1 LGHNA and CDR2 YNFKEQ come from the germline V gene. This CDR3 contains 15 residues. CDR3 DNA sequence: TGTGCCAGCAGTTACTCAAGACAACTCACAGATACACAGTATTTT. Encoded protein: CASSYSRQLTDTQYF.

This clonotype was picked up a small number of times. This chain uses TRBV11-2 with TRBJ2-4; 8 nucleotides line up with TRBD2. The CDR3 length is 16 residues. V shed 0 bases and J 0 bases; nucleotides not matched to a gene: 1. CDR1 SGHAT and CDR2 FQNNGV come from the germline V gene. The CDR3 sequence: CASSLDLAGAKNIQYF. The DNA of the CDR3 is TGTGCCAGCAGCTTAGATCTAGCGGGAGCCAAAAACATTCAGTACTTC.

Of note for this clonotype: A junction boundary mismatches the germline segment, possibly from a read error. This sequence joins TRBV28 and TRBJ2-3; D gene ambiguous. The CDR3 is 11 amino acids. Germline V gene data show CDR1 as MDHEN and CDR2 as SYDVKM. The CDR3 sequence: CANSPRDTQYF. CDR3 nucleotide sequence: TGTGCCAACAGTCCCCGGGATACGCAGTATTTT.

The V call is TRBV5-1, the J call TRBJ2-2; 7 positions agree with TRBD1. The trim removed 0 bases at V and 4 bases at J, leaving 6 bases unmatched. The germline gives CDR1 SGHRS, CDR2 YFSETQ. The CDR3 sequence is 16 residues long. CDR3: CASSLEGTVTTGELFF. The CDR3 DNA follows: TGCGCCAGCAGCTTGGAGGGGACAGTGACCACCGGGGAGCTGTTTTTT. Using reference TRBV5-1 and TRBJ2-2 for the parts outside the CDR3, the full variable domain is KAGVTQTPRYLIKTRGQQVTLSCSPISGHRSVSWYQQTPGQGLQFLFEYFSETQRNKGNFPGRFSGRQFSNSRSEMNVSTLELGDSALYLCASSLEGTVTTGELFFGEGSRLTVL.

Many counts were recorded for this clonotype. The chain joins TRBV2 to TRBJ2-1; D unclear. The CDR3 loop spans 15 amino acids. The V and J ends lost 0 bases and 0 bases respectively, with 6 bases between them. Germline V gene data show CDR1 as SNHLY and CDR2 as FYNNEI. The CDR3 DNA is TGTGCCAGCAGTGAAGCGCCAACCTCCTACAATGAGCAGTTCTTC. The encoded protein is CASSEAPTSYNEQFF.

This rearrangement joins TRBV6-6 to TRBJ1-1, with D possibly matching TRBD1 (5 bases). V gave up 8 bases and J gave up 4 bases, with 11 bases separating them. The CDR3 covers 12 residues. Germline lookup yields CDR1 MNHNY and CDR2 SVGAGI (reference sequence). This CDR3 reads CASYGGGTEAFF. The DNA of the CDR3 is TGTGCCAGCTACGGGGGGGGCACTGAAGCTTTCTTT.

In regard to this clonotype: A much larger clone sits a single nucleotide away, making a read error possible. The V and J genes are TRBV6-6 and TRBJ2-1, with D possibly being TRBD1 (5 bases). Germline V CDR1 and CDR2: MNHNY, SVGAGI (reference sequence). This CDR3 spans 15 amino acids. The CDR3 spells CASSQPQGSYNKQFF. DNA of the CDR3: TGTGCCAGCAGCCAACCCCAGGGATCCTACAATAAGCAGTTCTTC.

About this clonotype itself: Just one base apart from a much larger clone, this may be a read error. The rearrangement links TRBV28 to TRBJ2-7, with 7 positions matching TRBD1. The germline CDR1 and CDR2 sequences are MDHEN and SYDVKM. Germline trimming cut 5 bases from V and 6 bases from J; bases unmatched to any gene: 10. The length of the CDR3 is 14 residues. As DNA, the CDR3 is TGTGCCAGCAGTCCACCCGGGACAGAGACCGAGCAGTACTTC. Translating it yields CASSPPGTETEQYF.

Of note for this clonotype: At one of its ends the junction is not consistent with the germline gene, which may arise from a read error. The chain uses TRBV5-1 and TRBJ2-3; D ambiguous. Germline CDR1 reads SGHRS; CDR2 reads YFSETQ. The CDR3 extends over 14 amino acids. The CDR3 DNA follows: TGCGCCAGCAGGTCAGTGGGCAGCACAGATGCGCAGTATTTT. Protein sequence: CASRSVGSTDAQYF.

This clonotype was counted a few times. This chain joins TRBV20-1 and TRBJ1-5, with a possible D match to TRBD1 (6 bases). V was clipped by 3 bases and J by 7 bases, with 25 bases between them. The CDR3 consists of 17 residues. Germline V gene data show CDR1 as DFQATT and CDR2 as SNEGSKA (reference sequence). In nucleotides, the CDR3 is TGCAGTGCTAGGGTTAGTGGTGGGGGGCGCAGGGAGCAGCCCCAGCATTTT. Amino acid sequence: CSARVSGGGRREQPQHF.

This rearrangement joins TRBV6-5 to TRBJ2-1, with 8 bases that match TRBD2. The CDR3 is made up of 14 amino acids. The V gene end was trimmed by 11 bases and the J gene end by 15 bases; junction bases not matched to a gene: 21. CDR1 is MNHEY and CDR2 is SVGAGI in the germline V gene. In DNA, the CDR3 is TGTGCCTCGGCGGGCGGGAGGACCTACAATGGGCGGTTCTTC. Its translation: CASAGGRTYNGRFF.

The V call is TRBV2, the J call TRBJ2-1; D ambiguous. V was shortened by 5 bases and J by 10 bases, with 15 bases between the two germline ends. The CDR3 loop spans 13 amino acids. Germline CDR1 and CDR2: SNHLY and FYNNEI. The CDR3 is CASSLPTSHEQFF. CDR3 DNA sequence: TGTGCCAGCAGTCTACCGACGTCCCACGAGCAGTTCTTC.

The sample holds one count of this clonotype. The V call is TRBV2, the J call TRBJ2-3; D gene uncertain. V was pared by 0 bases and J by 2 bases, with 9 bases between. This CDR3 contains 15 residues. Germline values: CDR1 SNHLY, CDR2 FYNNEI. The CDR3, as DNA: TGTGCCAGCAGTGAAGCCCCCTTCTCCACAGATACGCAGTATTTT. Its translation: CASSEAPFSTDTQYF.

In its sample, this clonotype was seen many times. J is TRBJ2-5 and V is TRBV29-1; TRBD2 is a possible D gene (6 bases). Trimming removed 4 bases at V and 6 bases at J, with 12 bases between. CDR3 length: 12 residues. Germline CDR1 and CDR2: SQVTM and ANQGSEA. CDR3 DNA: TGCAGCGTTGCGGAGGGGTTGAAGACCCAGTACTTC. Protein: CSVAEGLKTQYF.

A few counts support this clonotype. J is TRBJ2-5 and V is TRBV29-1; unclear D gene. The CDR3 has 13 amino acids. Trimming took off 8 bases at V and 4 bases at J, with 17 bases between the two ends. The germline V gene encodes CDR1 SQVTM and CDR2 ANQGSEA. The CDR3 DNA sequence: TGCAGCTCCGGAATGCTGGTCCGAGAGACCCAGTACTTC. It specifies CSSGMLVRETQYF.

The chain is built from TRBV27 and TRBJ2-5, with 12 bases identical to TRBD2. The length of the CDR3 is 16 residues. Germline V gene lookup returns CDR1 MNHEY and CDR2 SMNVEV (reference sequence). V lost 4 bases, J lost 5 bases, and 8 bases stayed unmatched. In DNA, the CDR3 is TGTGCCAGCAGTTGGACTAGCGGGACCCCCCGGGAGACCCAGTACTTC. Translating gives CASSWTSGTPRETQYF.

This clonotype was seen a few times. The chain joins TRBV6-6 to TRBJ2-1; 7 bases match TRBD1. With 8 bases clipped from V and 2 bases from J, the junction kept 18 bases outside the gene matches. Germline V gene sequence: CDR1 MNHNY, CDR2 SVGAGI (reference sequence). CDR3 length: 18 residues. The CDR3 spells CASGKRGFRGSAYNEQFF. CDR3 in DNA: TGTGCCAGCGGTAAAAGGGGGTTCAGGGGGAGCGCCTACAATGAGCAGTTCTTC.

This clonotype was counted between two and nine times. The V gene is TRBV10-3, the J gene TRBJ2-2, with TRBD2 as a possible D gene (6 bases). The CDR3 spans 15 residues. Trimming cost V 0 bases and J 5 bases, with 10 bases left between them. The germline V gene has CDR1 ENHRY and CDR2 SYGVKD. The CDR3 region is CAISESIRGTGELFF. CDR3 DNA: TGTGCCATCAGTGAGTCTATCCGGGGGACCGGGGAGCTGTTTTTT.

The rearrangement uses TRBV13 and TRBJ2-7, with D hard to call. Germline CDR1 and CDR2: PRHDT and FYEKMQ (reference sequence). Trimming shortened V by 0 bases and J by 2 bases, and 8 bases separated the two germline ends. This CDR3 region has 14 residues. The CDR3 DNA reads as TGTGCCAGCAGCTTAGGTCAGGTGACCTACGAGCAGTACTTC. Residues: CASSLGQVTYEQYF.